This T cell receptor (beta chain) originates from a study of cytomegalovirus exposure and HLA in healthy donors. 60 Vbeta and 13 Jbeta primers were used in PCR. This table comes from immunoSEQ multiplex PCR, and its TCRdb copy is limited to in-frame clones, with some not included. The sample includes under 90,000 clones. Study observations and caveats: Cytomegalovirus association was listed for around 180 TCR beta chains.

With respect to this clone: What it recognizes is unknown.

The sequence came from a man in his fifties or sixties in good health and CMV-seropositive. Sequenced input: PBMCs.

CDR3 loop: CAWSTTGRHQPQHF. As DNA, the CDR3 is TGTGCCTGGAGTACGACAGGCCGGCATCAGCCCCAGCATTTT. This rearrangement joins TRBV30 to TRBJ1-5; the D gene is possibly TRBD1 (6 bases). V was cut by 2 bases and J by 5 bases, with 13 bases left in between. The CDR3 covers 14 residues. The germline V gene encodes CDR1 GTSNPN and CDR2 SVGIG (reference sequence).